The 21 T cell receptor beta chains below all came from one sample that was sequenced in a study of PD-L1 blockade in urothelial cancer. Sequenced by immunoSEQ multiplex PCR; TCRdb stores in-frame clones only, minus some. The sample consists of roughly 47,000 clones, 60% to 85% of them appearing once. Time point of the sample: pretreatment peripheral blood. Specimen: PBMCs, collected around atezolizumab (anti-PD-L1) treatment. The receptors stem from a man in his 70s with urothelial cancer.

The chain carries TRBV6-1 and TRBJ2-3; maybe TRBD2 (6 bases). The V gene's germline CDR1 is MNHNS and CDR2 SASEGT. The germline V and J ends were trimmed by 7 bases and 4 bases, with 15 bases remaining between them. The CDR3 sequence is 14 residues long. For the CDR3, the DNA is TGTGCCAGCAACCCCCTAGCGACTCCAGATACGCAGTATTTT. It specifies CASNPLATPDTQYF.

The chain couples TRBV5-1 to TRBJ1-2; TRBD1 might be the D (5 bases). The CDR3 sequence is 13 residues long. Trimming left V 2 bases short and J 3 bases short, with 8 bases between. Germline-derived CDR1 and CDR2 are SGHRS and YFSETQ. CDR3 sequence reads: CASSFGGDYGYTF. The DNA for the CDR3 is TGCGCCAGCAGCTTCGGGGGGGACTATGGCTACACCTTC.

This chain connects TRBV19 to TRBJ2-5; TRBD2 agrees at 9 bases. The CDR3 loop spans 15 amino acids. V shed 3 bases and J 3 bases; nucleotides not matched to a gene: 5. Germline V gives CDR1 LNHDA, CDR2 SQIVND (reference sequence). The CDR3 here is CASSILAGSEETQYF. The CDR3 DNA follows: TGTGCCAGTAGTATCCTAGCGGGATCAGAAGAGACCCAGTACTTC.

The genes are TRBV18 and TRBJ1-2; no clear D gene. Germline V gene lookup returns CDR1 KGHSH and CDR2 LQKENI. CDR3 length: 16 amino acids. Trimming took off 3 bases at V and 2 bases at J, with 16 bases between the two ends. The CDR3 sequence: CASSPTTWASNYGYTF. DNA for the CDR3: TGTGCCAGCTCACCGACGACCTGGGCCTCGAACTATGGCTACACCTTC.

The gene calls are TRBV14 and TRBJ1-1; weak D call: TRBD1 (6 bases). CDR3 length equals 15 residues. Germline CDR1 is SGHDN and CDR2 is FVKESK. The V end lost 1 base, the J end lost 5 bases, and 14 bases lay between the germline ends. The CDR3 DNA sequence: TGTGCCAGCAGCCAAGCGCGGGGGCCGGGGACTGAAGCTTTCTTT. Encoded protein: CASSQARGPGTEAFF.

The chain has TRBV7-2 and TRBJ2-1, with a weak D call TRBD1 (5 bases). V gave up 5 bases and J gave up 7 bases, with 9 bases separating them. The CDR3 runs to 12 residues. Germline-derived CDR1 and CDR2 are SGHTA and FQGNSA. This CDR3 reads CASSRGENEQFF. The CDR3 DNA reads TGTGCCAGCAGCAGGGGTGAGAATGAGCAGTTCTTC.

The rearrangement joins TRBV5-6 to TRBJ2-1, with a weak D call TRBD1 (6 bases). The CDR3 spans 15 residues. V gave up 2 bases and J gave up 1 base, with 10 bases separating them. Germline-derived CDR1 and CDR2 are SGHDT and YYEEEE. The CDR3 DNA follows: TGTGCCAGCAGCTTAGATGACAGGTCCTACAATGAGCAGTTCTTC. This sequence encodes CASSLDDRSYNEQFF.

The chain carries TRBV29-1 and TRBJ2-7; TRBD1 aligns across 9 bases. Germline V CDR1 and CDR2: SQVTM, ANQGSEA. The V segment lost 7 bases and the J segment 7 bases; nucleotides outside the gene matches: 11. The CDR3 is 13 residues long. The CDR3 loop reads CSAAWTGAEEQYF. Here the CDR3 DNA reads TGCAGCGCTGCCTGGACAGGGGCCGAAGAGCAGTACTTC.

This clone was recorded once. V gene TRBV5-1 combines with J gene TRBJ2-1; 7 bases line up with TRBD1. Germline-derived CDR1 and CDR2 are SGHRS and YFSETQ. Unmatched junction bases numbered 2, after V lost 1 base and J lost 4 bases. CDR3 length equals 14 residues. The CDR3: CASSLTGDYNEQFF. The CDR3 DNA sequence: TGCGCCAGCAGCTTGACAGGGGATTACAATGAGCAGTTCTTC.

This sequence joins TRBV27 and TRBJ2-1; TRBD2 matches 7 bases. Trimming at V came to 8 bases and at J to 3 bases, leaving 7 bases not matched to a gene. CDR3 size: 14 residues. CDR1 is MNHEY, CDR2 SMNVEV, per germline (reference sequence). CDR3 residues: CASSQWTSYNEQFF. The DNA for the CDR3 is TGTGCCAGCTCACAGTGGACTAGCTACAATGAGCAGTTCTTC.

CDR3 loop: CASSAQGPMNTEAFF. DNA for the CDR3: TGTGCCAGTAGTGCCCAGGGTCCTATGAACACTGAAGCTTTCTTT. The rearrangement uses TRBV19 and TRBJ1-1; tentatively, D is TRBD1 (5 bases). The CDR3 runs to 15 residues. With 5 bases removed from V and 0 bases from J, the gap between germline ends came to 13 bases. The germline V gene encodes CDR1 LNHDA and CDR2 SQIVND (reference sequence).

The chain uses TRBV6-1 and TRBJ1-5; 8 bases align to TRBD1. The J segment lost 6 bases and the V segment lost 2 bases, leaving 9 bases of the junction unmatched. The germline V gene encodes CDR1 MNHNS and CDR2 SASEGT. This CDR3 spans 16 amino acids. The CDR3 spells CASSERDRGAGQPQHF. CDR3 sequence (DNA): TGTGCCAGCAGTGAACGCGACAGGGGAGCCGGTCAGCCCCAGCATTTT.

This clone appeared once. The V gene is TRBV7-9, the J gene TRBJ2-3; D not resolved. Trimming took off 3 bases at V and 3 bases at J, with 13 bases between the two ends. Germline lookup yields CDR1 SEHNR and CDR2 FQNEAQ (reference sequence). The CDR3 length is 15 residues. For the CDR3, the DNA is TGTGCCAGCAGCTTGGCCCTAACACTAACAGATACGCAGTATTTT. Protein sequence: CASSLALTLTDTQYF.

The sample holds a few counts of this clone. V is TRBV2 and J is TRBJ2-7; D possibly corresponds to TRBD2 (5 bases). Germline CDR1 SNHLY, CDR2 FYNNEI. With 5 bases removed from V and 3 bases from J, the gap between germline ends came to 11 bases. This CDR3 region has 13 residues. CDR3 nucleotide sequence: TGTGCCAGCAGTAAACCGGGGATCTACGAGCAGTACTTC. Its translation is CASSKPGIYEQYF.

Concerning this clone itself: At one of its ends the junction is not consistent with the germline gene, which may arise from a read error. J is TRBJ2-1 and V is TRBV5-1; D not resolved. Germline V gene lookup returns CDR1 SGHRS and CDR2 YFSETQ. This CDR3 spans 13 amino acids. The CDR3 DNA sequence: TGCGCCGGCAGATCGGCACTAATCGATGAGCAGTTCTTC. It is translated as CAGRSALIDEQFF.

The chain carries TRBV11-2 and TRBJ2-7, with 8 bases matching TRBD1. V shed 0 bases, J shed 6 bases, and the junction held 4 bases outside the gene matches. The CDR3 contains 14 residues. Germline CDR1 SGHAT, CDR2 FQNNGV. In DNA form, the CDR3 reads TGTGCCAGCAGCTTAGACAGGGGGCTCATCGAGCAGTACTTC. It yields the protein CASSLDRGLIEQYF. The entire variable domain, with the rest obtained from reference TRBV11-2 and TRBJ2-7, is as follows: EAGVAQSPRYKIIEKRQSVAFWCNPISGHATLYWYQQILGQGPKLLIQFQNNGVVDDSQLPKDRFSAERLKGVDSTLKIQPAKLEDSAVYLCASSLDRGLIEQYFGPGTRLTVT.

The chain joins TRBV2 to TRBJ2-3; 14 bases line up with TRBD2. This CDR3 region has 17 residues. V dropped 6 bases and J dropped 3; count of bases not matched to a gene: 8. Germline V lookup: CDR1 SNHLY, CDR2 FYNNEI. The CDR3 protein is CASRNYGLAGGTDTQYF. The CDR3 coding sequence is TGTGCCAGCAGGAACTATGGACTAGCGGGAGGAACAGATACGCAGTATTTT.

The CDR3 bases are TGTGCCTGGAGTTACGGAGGCTCTGGAAACACCATATATTTT. Translation: CAWSYGGSGNTIYF. The rearrangement joins TRBV30 to TRBJ1-3; no clear D gene. The CDR3 totals 14 residues. Germline V lookup: CDR1 GTSNPN, CDR2 SVGIG (reference sequence). With 2 bases removed from V and 0 bases from J, the gap between germline ends came to 8 bases.

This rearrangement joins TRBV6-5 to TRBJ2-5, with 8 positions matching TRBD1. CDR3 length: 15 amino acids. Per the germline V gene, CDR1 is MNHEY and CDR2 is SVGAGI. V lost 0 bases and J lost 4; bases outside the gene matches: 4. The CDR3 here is CASSYSTGGVETQYF. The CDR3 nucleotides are TGTGCCAGCAGTTACTCTACAGGGGGTGTAGAGACCCAGTACTTC.

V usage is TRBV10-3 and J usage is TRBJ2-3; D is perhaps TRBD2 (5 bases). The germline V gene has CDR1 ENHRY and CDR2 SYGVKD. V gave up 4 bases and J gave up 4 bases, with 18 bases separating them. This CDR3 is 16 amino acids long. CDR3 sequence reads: CAISGSRGAGADTQYF. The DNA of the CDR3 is TGTGCCATCAGTGGGTCCCGCGGTGCCGGGGCAGATACGCAGTATTTT.

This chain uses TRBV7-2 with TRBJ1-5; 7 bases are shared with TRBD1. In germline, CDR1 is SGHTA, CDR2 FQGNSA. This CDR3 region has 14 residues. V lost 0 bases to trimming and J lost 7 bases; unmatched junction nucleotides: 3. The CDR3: CASSLASGGQPQHF. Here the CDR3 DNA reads TGTGCCAGCAGCTTAGCGTCAGGGGGACAGCCCCAGCATTTT.